This TCR beta chain was recovered during a study of blood T cell repertoires in COVID-19. Study overall: COVID-19 samples from acute and convalescent phases originated in the United States, Italy and Spain. PBMCs, B-cell-depleted T cells, or T cells were the source of the cDNA or gDNA that made up the material.

In the source study's methods: Amplification of reference gene primers was used by the study to estimate nucleated cell counts. The assay was immunoSEQ multiplex PCR, and TCRdb's table has in-frame clones only and misses some. That table furnishes V, J and clone size, whereas the DNA furnished D and trimming. The repertoire consists of about 240,000 clones, with about four fifths occurring once and the leading ten covering approximately 9.4%. Trimming shortened V by 10 bases and J by 3 bases, and 13 bases separated the two germline ends. CDR1 is MNHNY, CDR2 SVGAGI, per germline (reference sequence). The CDR3 contains 12 residues.

The sequence came from an elderly woman with acute or convalescent COVID-19. V is TRBV6-6 and J is TRBJ2-7, with a weak D call TRBD1 (6 bases). Sequencing was done on a sample of peripheral blood. CDR3 nucleotide sequence: TGTGCCACATCCCGAGGGGGCTACGAGCAGTACTTC. Translated, it gives CATSRGGYEQYF.